What follows are 22 T cell receptor beta chains derived from one specimen sequenced in a study of a mutant IDH1 vaccine in newly diagnosed glioma. As for time point: week 11, during vaccination. Every vaccine dose comprised 300 ug of mutant IDH1 20-mer peptide plus topical imiquimod. Their recognized antigens are unknown. Profiling relied on immunoSEQ multiplex PCR, and the TCRdb table lists in-frame clones only, not all of them. In the table there are some 120,000 clones, 80% of which are singletons. The starting material was PBMCs, obtained from a glioma patient whose treatment included an IDH1 peptide vaccine. The receptors shown here come from a man in his forties or fifties with glioma.

The V gene is TRBV4-2, the J gene TRBJ2-7; D is possibly TRBD1 (6 bases). Looked up from germline, CDR1 is LGHNA and CDR2 is YNFKEQ. The CDR3 sequence is 14 residues long. V gave up 4 bases and J gave up 1 base, with 11 bases separating them. CDR3 sequence (DNA): TGTGCCAGCAGCCTAGGGACATCGTCCTACGAGCAGTACTTC. Its translation is CASSLGTSSYEQYF.

V gene TRBV2 combines with J gene TRBJ1-2, with D maybe TRBD1 (5 bases). The CDR3 contains 16 residues. Germline CDR1 and CDR2: SNHLY and FYNNEI. V dropped 2 bases and J dropped 4 bases, with 17 bases sitting between them. CDR3 sequence (DNA): TGTGCCAGCAGTGAAATTAGAGGGGCTAGGAGCTATGGCTACACCTTC. Translating it yields CASSEIRGARSYGYTF.

This chain uses TRBV28 with TRBJ2-1; TRBD2 matches 14 bases. CDR3 length: 18 residues. The J segment lost 0 bases and the V segment lost 3 bases, leaving 4 bases of the junction unmatched. Germline V gives CDR1 MDHEN, CDR2 SYDVKM. The CDR3 is CASSFSTSGRDSYNEQFF. DNA of the CDR3: TGTGCCAGCAGTTTTTCGACTAGCGGGAGGGACTCCTACAATGAGCAGTTCTTC.

The chain employs TRBV6-1 and TRBJ2-5; D could derive from TRBD1 or TRBD2 (6 bases each). Deletions cut 4 bases from V and 2 bases from J, with 17 bases between. The CDR3 length is 16 residues. From germline, CDR1 is MNHNS and CDR2 SASEGT. CDR3 in DNA: TGTGCCAGCAGTGCCGGAGGTTGGAGGGGGCAAGAGACCCAGTACTTC. Its protein product is CASSAGGWRGQETQYF.

This chain joins TRBV5-4 and TRBJ1-4, with unresolved D. CDR3 length: 17 residues. V was cut by 5 bases and J by 0 bases, with 17 bases left in between. Per the germline V gene, CDR1 is SGHNT and CDR2 is YYREEE (reference sequence). The CDR3 region is CASSQKADATTNEKLFF. The CDR3 nucleotides read TGTGCCAGCAGTCAAAAGGCGGACGCTACAACTAATGAAAAACTGTTTTTT. Full variable domain (outside the CDR3, taken from reference TRBV5-4 and TRBJ1-4): ETGVTQSPTHLIKTRGQQVTLRCSSQSGHNTVSWYQQALGQGPQFIFQYYREEENGRGNFPPRFSGLQFPNYSSELNVNALELDDSALYLCASSQKADATTNEKLFFGSGTQLSVL.

This chain joins TRBV30 and TRBJ2-7, with D possibly matching TRBD2 (7 bases). The CDR3 runs 14 residues. The germline V and J ends were trimmed by 7 bases and 3 bases, with 19 bases remaining between them. The germline CDR1 and CDR2 sequences are GTSNPN and SVGIG (reference sequence). The CDR3 sequence: CASPGGGGRYEQYF. Written as DNA, the CDR3 is TGTGCCTCACCGGGGGGCGGGGGCCGCTACGAGCAGTACTTC.

The rearrangement links TRBV27 to TRBJ1-1; D is undetermined. The CDR3 sequence is 14 residues long. Per germline, CDR1 MNHEY and CDR2 SMNVEV (reference sequence). V was cut by 8 bases and J by 4 bases, with 17 bases left in between. The CDR3 spells CASYSRGLVTEAFF. DNA for the CDR3: TGTGCCAGCTATAGTCGAGGGCTTGTCACTGAAGCTTTCTTT.

The CDR3 DNA reads TGTGCCAGCAGTATAGGAGGGAACTACGAGCAGTACTTC. Its protein product is CASSIGGNYEQYF. The genes are TRBV28 and TRBJ2-7; a possible D gene is TRBD2 (6 bases). Germline V gene lookup returns CDR1 MDHEN and CDR2 SYDVKM. The ends were cut back, 5 bases at V and 3 bases at J, with 11 bases in the middle. This CDR3 comprises 13 residues.

The gene calls are TRBV28 and TRBJ1-4, with 8 bases fitting TRBD1. Losses at the gene ends were 3 bases for V and 5 bases for J; bases not matched to a gene: 5. The CDR3 is made up of 15 amino acids. Per the germline V gene, CDR1 is MDHEN and CDR2 is SYDVKM. CDR3: CASSFGQGRNEKLFF. Here the CDR3 DNA reads TGTGCCAGCAGTTTCGGACAGGGAAGGAATGAAAAACTGTTTTTT.

Only one count was recorded for this clone. V is TRBV27 and J is TRBJ2-2, with 8 bases matching TRBD2. The CDR3 has 18 residues. Germline V gene sequence: CDR1 MNHEY, CDR2 SMNVEV (reference sequence). V trimming: 0 bases; J trimming: 0 bases; junction bases outside the gene matches: 6. The CDR3 DNA sequence: TGTGCCAGCAGTTTATCGAGCGGGGGAGGAGCGAACACCGGGGAGCTGTTTTTT. Its translation is CASSLSSGGGANTGELFF.

The chain is built from TRBV5-6 and TRBJ1-2; 7 bases fit TRBD1. This CDR3 contains 14 residues. Germline V gene data show CDR1 as SGHDT and CDR2 as YYEEEE. The V and J ends lost 4 bases and 4 bases, in that order; junction bases with no gene match: 7. CDR3 loop: CASSGRDRSYGYTF. The CDR3 DNA reads as TGTGCCAGCAGCGGTCGGGACAGAAGCTATGGCTACACCTTC.

This clone occurred a few times. V usage is TRBV2 and J usage is TRBJ1-5; D not resolved. The germline V gene encodes CDR1 SNHLY and CDR2 FYNNEI. The CDR3 spans 15 residues. V was shortened by 5 bases and J by 0 bases, with 11 bases between the two germline ends. Here the CDR3 DNA reads TGTGCCAGCAGTAGTAGTGTTCGTAGCAATCAGCCCCAGCATTTT. It is translated as CASSSSVRSNQPQHF.

The chain employs TRBV10-3 and TRBJ1-4, with TRBD1 matching 9 bases. This CDR3 has 16 amino acids. Per germline, CDR1 ENHRY and CDR2 SYGVKD. J was trimmed by 5 bases and V by 4 bases; bases with no gene match: 8. CDR3 amino acids: CAISATSGTGNEKLFF. In nucleotides, the CDR3 is TGTGCCATCAGTGCGACTTCCGGGACAGGGAATGAAAAACTGTTTTTT.

The CDR3 loop reads CASSPGANYGYTF. The CDR3 coding sequence is TGTGCCAGCTCACCTGGTGCCAACTATGGCTACACCTTC. V and J are TRBV18 and TRBJ1-2; no reliable D call. The germline V gene encodes CDR1 KGHSH and CDR2 LQKENI. V was cut by 3 bases and J by 2 bases, with 7 bases left in between. CDR3 length equals 13 residues.

The chain has TRBV6-5 and TRBJ1-3; unclear D gene. Germline assignment: CDR1 MNHEY and CDR2 SVGAGI. The ends were cut back, 8 bases at V and 0 bases at J, with 14 bases in the middle. The CDR3 contains 15 residues. CDR3 sequence reads: CASSLSFSSGNTIYF. CDR3 sequence (DNA): TGTGCCAGCTCCTTAAGCTTCTCCTCTGGAAACACCATATATTTT.

This clone came up a few times. This sample includes further DNA sequences coding for the same CDR3. V is TRBV27 and J is TRBJ2-7, with 7 nucleotides matching TRBD1. The CDR3 length is 13 residues. V was clipped by 5 bases and J by 0 bases; unmatched bases: 1. Germline V lookup: CDR1 MNHEY, CDR2 SMNVEV (reference sequence). DNA for the CDR3: TGTGCCAGCAGTCGGGACAGCTCCTACGAGCAGTACTTC. This translates into CASSRDSSYEQYF.

This clone came up once. This chain connects TRBV7-2 to TRBJ2-7; 7 nucleotides align to TRBD1. This CDR3 is built from 14 residues. The germline V gene encodes CDR1 SGHTA and CDR2 FQGNSA. J lost 0 bases, V lost 5 bases, and 4 bases had no gene match. For the CDR3, the DNA is TGTGCCAGCAGCCACGACAGGGCCTCCTACGAGCAGTACTTC. Protein product: CASSHDRASYEQYF.

Only a few counts were recorded for this clone. The chain has TRBV6-1 and TRBJ2-3; tentative D call: TRBD2 (6 bases). V was pared by 2 bases and J by 6 bases, with 12 bases between. The CDR3 spans 14 residues. The germline gives CDR1 MNHNS, CDR2 SASEGT. As DNA, the CDR3 is TGTGCCAGCAGTGAAAGGGTGGAGGGGGATACGCAGTATTTT. Its translation is CASSERVEGDTQYF.

The V call is TRBV29-1, the J call TRBJ2-5; a possible D gene is TRBD2 (5 bases). V dropped 7 bases and J dropped 0 bases, with 18 bases sitting between them. The CDR3 is made up of 15 amino acids. Looked up from germline, CDR1 is SQVTM and CDR2 is ANQGSEA. CDR3 residues: CSAEGTNRDQETQYF. The CDR3 nucleotides read TGCAGCGCTGAGGGCACAAATAGGGACCAAGAGACCCAGTACTTC.

J is TRBJ2-1 and V is TRBV7-2; D possibly corresponds to TRBD2 (5 bases). This CDR3 is built from 17 residues. The V end lost 3 bases, the J end lost 2 bases, and 17 bases lay between the germline ends. Looked up from germline, CDR1 is SGHTA and CDR2 is FQGNSA. The CDR3 loop is CASSFFTSLPPYNEQFF. The CDR3, as DNA: TGTGCCAGCAGCTTCTTTACTAGTTTACCCCCCTACAATGAGCAGTTCTTC.

This chain links TRBV9 with TRBJ2-2, with D unresolved. Germline CDR1 and CDR2: SGDLS and YYNGEE. This CDR3 contains 14 residues. V was trimmed by 3 bases and J by 4 bases, leaving 10 bases between them. CDR3 sequence reads: CASSGGQSTGELFF. CDR3 DNA: TGTGCCAGCAGCGGAGGCCAGAGCACCGGGGAGCTGTTTTTT.

The count of this clone is one. The J gene is TRBJ1-2, the V gene TRBV1. TRBV1 is a recognized pseudogene. The CDR3 is 16 residues long. CDR3 region: CTSRRGRLCESYGYTF. CDR3 in DNA: TGCACCAGCAGGCGAGGCCGTTTGTGCGAAAGCTATGGCTACACCTTC.